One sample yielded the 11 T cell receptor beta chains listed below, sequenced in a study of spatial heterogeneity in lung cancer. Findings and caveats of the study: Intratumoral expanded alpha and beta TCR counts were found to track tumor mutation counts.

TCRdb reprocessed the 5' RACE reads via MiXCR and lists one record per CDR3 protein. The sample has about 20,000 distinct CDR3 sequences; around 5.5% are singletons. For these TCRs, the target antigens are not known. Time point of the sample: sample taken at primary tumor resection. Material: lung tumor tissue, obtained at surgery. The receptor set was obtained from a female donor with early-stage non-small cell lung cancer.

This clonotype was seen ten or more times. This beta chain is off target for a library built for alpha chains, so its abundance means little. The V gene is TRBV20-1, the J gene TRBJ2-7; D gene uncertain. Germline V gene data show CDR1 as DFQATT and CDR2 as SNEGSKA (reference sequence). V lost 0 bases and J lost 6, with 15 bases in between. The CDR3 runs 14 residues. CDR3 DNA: TGCAGTGCTAGAGAATCAGAAGGCCGGCCCGAGCAGTACTTC. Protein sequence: CSARESEGRPEQYF.

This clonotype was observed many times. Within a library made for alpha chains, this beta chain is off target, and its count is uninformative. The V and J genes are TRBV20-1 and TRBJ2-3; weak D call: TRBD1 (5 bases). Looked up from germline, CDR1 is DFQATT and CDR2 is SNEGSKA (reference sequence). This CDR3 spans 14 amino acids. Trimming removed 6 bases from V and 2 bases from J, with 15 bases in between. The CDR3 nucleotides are TGCAGTGCAAAGGGCAGGACACACACAGATACGCAGTATTTT. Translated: CSAKGRTHTDTQYF.

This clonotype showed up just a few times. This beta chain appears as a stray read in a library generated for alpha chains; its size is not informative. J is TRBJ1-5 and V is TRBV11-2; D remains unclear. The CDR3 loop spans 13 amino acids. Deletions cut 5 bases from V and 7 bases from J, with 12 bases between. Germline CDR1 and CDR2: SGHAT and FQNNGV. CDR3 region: CASSRRPEQPQHF. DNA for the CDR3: TGTGCCAGCAGCCGGCGACCGGAACAGCCCCAGCATTTT.

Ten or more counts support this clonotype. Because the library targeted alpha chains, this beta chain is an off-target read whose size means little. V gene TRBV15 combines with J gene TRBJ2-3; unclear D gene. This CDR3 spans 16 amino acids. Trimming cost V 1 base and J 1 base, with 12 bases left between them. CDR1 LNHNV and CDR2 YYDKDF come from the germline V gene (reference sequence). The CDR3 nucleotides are TGTGCCACCAGCAGAGGCAACAGCGCCCGCACAGATACGCAGTATTTT. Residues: CATSRGNSARTDTQYF.

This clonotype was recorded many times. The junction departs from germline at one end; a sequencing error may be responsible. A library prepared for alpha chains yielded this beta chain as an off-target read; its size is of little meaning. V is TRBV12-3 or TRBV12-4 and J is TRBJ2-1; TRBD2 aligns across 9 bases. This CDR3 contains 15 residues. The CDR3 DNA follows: TGTGCCAGCAGATTAGCGGGAGAGGTCTACAATGAGCAGTTCTTC. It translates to CASRLAGEVYNEQFF.

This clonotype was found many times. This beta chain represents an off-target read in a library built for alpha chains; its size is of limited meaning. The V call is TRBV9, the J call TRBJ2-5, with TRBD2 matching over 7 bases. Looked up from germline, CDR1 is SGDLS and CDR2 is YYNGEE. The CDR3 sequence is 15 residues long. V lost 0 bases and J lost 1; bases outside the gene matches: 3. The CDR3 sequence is CASSVAGGPQETQYF. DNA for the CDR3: TGTGCCAGCAGCGTAGCGGGGGGACCCCAAGAGACCCAGTACTTC.

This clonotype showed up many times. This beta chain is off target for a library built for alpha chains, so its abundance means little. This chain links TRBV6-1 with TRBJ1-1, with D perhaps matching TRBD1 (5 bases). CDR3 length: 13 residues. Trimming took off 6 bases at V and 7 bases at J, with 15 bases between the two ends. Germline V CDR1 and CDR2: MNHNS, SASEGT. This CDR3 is CASRKTGGGEAFF. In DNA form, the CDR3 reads TGTGCCAGCAGAAAAACAGGAGGAGGTGAAGCTTTCTTT.

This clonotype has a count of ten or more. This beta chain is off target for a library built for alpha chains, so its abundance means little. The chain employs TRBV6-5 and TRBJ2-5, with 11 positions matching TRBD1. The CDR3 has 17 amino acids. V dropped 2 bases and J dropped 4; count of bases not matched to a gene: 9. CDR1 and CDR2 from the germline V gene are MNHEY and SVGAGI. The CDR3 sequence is CASSYPPPGQGGETQYF. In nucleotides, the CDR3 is TGTGCCAGCAGTTACCCGCCTCCGGGACAGGGGGGAGAGACCCAGTACTTC.

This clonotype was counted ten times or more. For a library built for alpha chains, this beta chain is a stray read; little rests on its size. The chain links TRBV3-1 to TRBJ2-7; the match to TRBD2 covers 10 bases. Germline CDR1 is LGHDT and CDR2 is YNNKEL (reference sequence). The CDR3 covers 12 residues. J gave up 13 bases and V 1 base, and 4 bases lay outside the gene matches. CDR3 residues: CASSQGSGRAYF. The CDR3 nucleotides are TGTGCCAGCAGCCAAGGAAGCGGGAGGGCCTACTTC.

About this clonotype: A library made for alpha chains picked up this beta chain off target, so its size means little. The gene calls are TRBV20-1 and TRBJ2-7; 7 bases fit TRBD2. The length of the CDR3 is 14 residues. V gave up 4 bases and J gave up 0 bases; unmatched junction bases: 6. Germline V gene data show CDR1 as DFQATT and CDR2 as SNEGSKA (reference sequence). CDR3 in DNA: TGCAGTGCTAACGCGGGAGTCCCCTCCTACGAGCAGTACTTC. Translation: CSANAGVPSYEQYF.

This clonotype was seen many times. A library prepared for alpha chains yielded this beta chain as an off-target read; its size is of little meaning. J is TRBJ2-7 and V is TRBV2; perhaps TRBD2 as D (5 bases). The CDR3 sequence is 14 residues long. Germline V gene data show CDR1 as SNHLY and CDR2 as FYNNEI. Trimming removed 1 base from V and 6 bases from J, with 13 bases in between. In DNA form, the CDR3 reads TGTGCCAGCAGTGAAGGGGCGAGGCGGGTCGAGCAGTACTTC. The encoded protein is CASSEGARRVEQYF.